The rows below give T cell receptor beta chains drawn from one sample of a study of CD8 T cells in ankylosing spondylitis. TCRdb recomputed calls from the 5' RACE reads with MiXCR, one row per CDR3 protein. There are a few hundred thousand distinct CDR3 sequences in the sample; about 16% occur only once, and roughly 46% lies in the top ten. What was sequenced was blood, either unsorted or a sorted T cell fraction (not recorded which). The receptors shown here come from a male donor with ankylosing spondylitis. Both conserved end residues are part of each CDR3. The D gene is left open where the match is weak. Clone size is shown for a subset of rows, as once, few, many or a class of expanded clone.

size,D,V,J,DNA,CDR3
many,NA,TRBV5-1,TRBJ1-2,TGCGCCAGCAGCTTGCTTGGGGAGACGATCCGTGGCTACACCTTC,CASSLLGETIRGYTF
few,NA,TRBV5-1,TRBJ2-7,TGCGCCAGCAGCTTGTTGCCCGGACAGACCTACGAGCAGTACTTC,CASSLLPGQTYEQYF
few,NA,TRBV7-3,TRBJ2-1,TGTGCCAGCAGTTCACCGCCGAGTATTGAGCAGTTCTTC,CASSSPPSIEQFF
few,TRBD2,TRBV3-1,TRBJ2-7,TGTGCCAGCAGCCAAGAACTAGCGCTGTCCTACGAGCAGTACTTC,CASSQELALSYEQYF
few,NA,TRBV27,TRBJ1-2,TGTGCCAGCAGTTTACAGGGGAACTATGGCTACACCTTC,CASSLQGNYGYTF
NA,NA,TRBV12-3/TRBV12-4,TRBJ1-2,TGTGTCAGCAGTTGGGGGAGCTATGGCTACACCTTC,CVSSWGSYGYTF
NA,NA,TRBV3-1,TRBJ2-3,TGTGCCAGCAGCCAAGATGGGCAGGGGGGAGATACGCAGTATTTT,CASSQDGQGGDTQYF
few,TRBD1,TRBV2,TRBJ2-7,TGTGCCAGCAGTGAGGTGGACAGGGGATCAAGCGAGCAGTACTTC,CASSEVDRGSSEQYF
NA,TRBD1,TRBV6-2/TRBV6-3,TRBJ2-7,TGTGCCAGCAGTTTCGGACAGGTGGATACCTACGAGCAGTACTTC,CASSFGQVDTYEQYF
few,NA,TRBV12-3/TRBV12-4,TRBJ2-2,TGTGCCAGCAGTCTGTCCCTTGGCGGGGAGCTGTTTTTT,CASSLSLGGELFF
few,TRBD1,TRBV10-3,TRBJ1-2,TGTGCCATCGGAGACCTGACAGGGACTATCGGCTACACCTTC,CAIGDLTGTIGYTF
NA,TRBD2,TRBV20-1,TRBJ2-1,TGCAGTGCTAGTCTAGCGGGCTTACCAGGGAATGAGCAGTTCTTC,CSASLAGLPGNEQFF
NA,TRBD2,TRBV11-1,TRBJ2-5,TGTGCCAGCAGCCCACCAATTACCGGGACTAGCGGGAGTGCTGAGACCCAGTACTTC,CASSPPITGTSGSAETQYF
few,NA,TRBV5-1,TRBJ2-3,TGCGCCAGCAGCTTGGATACAGATCGCGATGTCACAGATACGCAGTATTTT,CASSLDTDRDVTDTQYF
few,NA,TRBV11-1,TRBJ1-1,TGTGCCAGCAGCTTACGGGTTTTGAACACTGAAGCTTTCTTT,CASSLRVLNTEAFF
few,NA,TRBV7-8,TRBJ2-1,TGTGCCAGCAGCAAGACTACGAGCTCCTACAATGAGCAGTTCTTC,CASSKTTSSYNEQFF